These 15 T cell receptor beta chains share one sample of origin, sequenced in a study of T cells of healthy individuals. One entry per CDR3 protein, called by TCRdb with MiXCR from the 5' RACE reads. The sample consists of about 82,000 distinct CDR3 sequences, more than 4.5% of them appearing once. All receptors derive from a female donor in good health.

The table lists this clonotype with many counts. The CDR3 DNA sequence: TGTGCCAGTAGTATGAGGACAGTTAATCAGCCCCAGCATTTT. Its protein is CASSMRTVNQPQHF. This rearrangement joins TRBV19 to TRBJ1-5; maybe TRBD1 (6 bases). V dropped 3 bases and J dropped 4 bases, with 10 bases sitting between them. The CDR3 has 14 amino acids. The germline V gene has CDR1 LNHDA and CDR2 SQIVND (reference sequence).

This clonotype came up many times. The chain links TRBV27 to TRBJ2-1, with D possibly being TRBD1 or TRBD2 (6 bases each). The CDR3 contains 15 residues. Between the trimmed V and J ends, which lost 2 bases and 3 bases, there was a span of 11 bases. Germline V gene data show CDR1 as MNHEY and CDR2 as SMNVEV (reference sequence). The CDR3 spells CASSLRGAGYNEQFF. The CDR3 coding sequence is TGTGCCAGCAGTTTAAGGGGGGCGGGCTACAATGAGCAGTTCTTC.

The J gene is TRBJ1-4, the V gene TRBV7-9, with D unresolved. Trimming cost V 4 bases and J 0 bases, with 9 bases left between them. CDR1 is SEHNR and CDR2 is FQNEAQ in the germline V gene (reference sequence). CDR3 length: 15 residues. This CDR3 is CASSSPPATNEKLFF. The CDR3 region has the DNA TGTGCCAGCAGCTCCCCACCAGCAACTAATGAAAAACTGTTTTTT.

This clonotype was counted ten times or more. The chain is built from TRBV5-1 and TRBJ2-1, with D perhaps matching TRBD2 (5 bases). Germline-derived CDR1 and CDR2 are SGHRS and YFSETQ. This CDR3 has 14 amino acids. The V end lost 0 bases, the J end lost 8 bases, and 12 bases lay between the germline ends. In DNA, the CDR3 is TGCGCCAGCAGCTTGGGACGGGATCGGGATGAGCAGTTCTTC. Translation: CASSLGRDRDEQFF.

In its sample, this clonotype was seen a few times. This chain links TRBV12-3 or TRBV12-4 with TRBJ1-2; unclear D gene. Trimming took off 6 bases at V and 5 bases at J, with 10 bases between the two ends. The CDR3 is made up of 12 amino acids. CDR3 in DNA: TGTGCCAGCAGAGCCGCTGGTTATGGCTACACCTTC. Translation gives CASRAAGYGYTF.

This clonotype was detected many times. This chain uses TRBV10-3 with TRBJ1-4; D unclear. The V and J ends lost 4 bases and 0 bases respectively, with 3 bases between them. The CDR3 totals 13 residues. From germline, CDR1 is ENHRY and CDR2 SYGVKD. The CDR3 is CAISVATNEKLFF. CDR3 bases: TGTGCCATCAGTGTAGCAACTAATGAAAAACTGTTTTTT.

This clonotype was detected a few times. This sequence joins TRBV7-8 and TRBJ2-6, with 7 bases aligning to TRBD1. The germline gives CDR1 SGHVS, CDR2 FQNEAQ. Trimming at V came to 3 bases and at J to 7 bases, leaving 6 bases not matched to a gene. The CDR3 is 15 residues long. CDR3 in amino acids: CASSFDRVIANVLTF. CDR3 sequence (DNA): TGTGCCAGCAGCTTCGACAGGGTGATAGCCAACGTCCTGACTTTC.

In its sample, this clonotype was seen a few times. V usage is TRBV7-2 and J usage is TRBJ2-3; 10 bases line up with TRBD2. V dropped 3 bases and J dropped 5; count of bases not matched to a gene: 8. The CDR3 spans 16 residues. Germline V gene data show CDR1 as SGHTA and CDR2 as FQGNSA. The CDR3 region is CASSFSSGSPLDTQYF. The CDR3 region has the DNA TGTGCCAGCAGCTTCTCTAGCGGGAGTCCGTTAGATACGCAGTATTTT.

This clonotype was counted a few times. The chain carries TRBV5-1 and TRBJ1-4; TRBD1 might be the D (5 bases). V was clipped by 2 bases and J by 2 bases, with 7 bases between them. The CDR3 totals 14 residues. CDR1 SGHRS and CDR2 YFSETQ come from the germline V gene. The CDR3 loop is CASSFTGTNEKLFF. CDR3 coding DNA: TGCGCCAGCAGCTTTACAGGCACTAATGAAAAACTGTTTTTT.

The chain recombines TRBV24-1 with TRBJ1-2, with unresolved D. Trimming pared 5 bases from V and 4 bases from J, leaving 10 bases between. CDR3 length: 13 residues. CDR1 and CDR2 (germline): KGHDR, SFDVKD. For the CDR3, the DNA is TGTGCCACCAGTGGAAAGACTTTCTATGGCTACACCTTC. Protein sequence: CATSGKTFYGYTF.

The chain employs TRBV10-3 and TRBJ2-5; 7 bases line up with TRBD2. The length of the CDR3 is 14 residues. CDR1 is ENHRY, CDR2 SYGVKD, per germline. V shed 0 bases and J 5 bases; nucleotides not matched to a gene: 3. CDR3 DNA: TGTGCCATCAGTGAGTCGGGGGGGATTGAGACCCAGTACTTC. It encodes CAISESGGIETQYF.

This clonotype was seen at least ten times. This chain connects TRBV13 to TRBJ2-7; no reliable D call. CDR3 size: 13 residues. V was cut by 3 bases and J by 4 bases, with 10 bases left in between. Germline CDR1 is PRHDT and CDR2 is FYEKMQ (reference sequence). The CDR3 region is CASSLGVEYEQYF. Here the CDR3 DNA reads TGTGCCAGCAGCTTGGGTGTAGAGTACGAGCAGTACTTC. Full variable domain (rest looked up from reference TRBV13 and TRBJ2-7): AAGVIQSPRHLIKEKRETATLKCYPIPRHDTVYWYQQGPGQDPQFLISFYEKMQSDKGSIPDRFSAQQFSDYHSELNMSSLELGDSALYFCASSLGVEYEQYFGPGTRLTVT.

This clonotype has just a few counts. The CDR3 nucleotides are TGTGCCAGCAGCCACACTACCCTACAGGGCGGAGGACCTTTAGCTTTCTTT. Translated: CASSHTTLQGGGPLAFF. The rearrangement uses TRBV12-3 or TRBV12-4 and TRBJ1-1; tentatively, D is TRBD1 (6 bases). The germline V and J ends were trimmed by 6 bases and 10 bases, with 30 bases remaining between them. CDR3 length: 17 amino acids.

This clonotype came up a few times. The J gene is TRBJ2-7, the V gene TRBV7-2; D might be TRBD2 (5 bases). Looked up from germline, CDR1 is SGHTA and CDR2 is FQGNSA. Deletions cut 4 bases from V and 2 bases from J, with 12 bases between. The CDR3 contains 14 residues. CDR3 coding DNA: TGTGCCAGCAGCTCCCCAGCGGAGACCTACGAGCAGTACTTC. Protein sequence: CASSSPAETYEQYF.

This clonotype was counted at least ten times. The chain carries TRBV7-2 and TRBJ1-1; D is possibly TRBD1 (5 bases). This CDR3 is 13 amino acids long. Between the trimmed V and J ends, which lost 3 bases and 6 bases, there was a span of 11 bases. Looked up from germline, CDR1 is SGHTA and CDR2 is FQGNSA. CDR3 nucleotides: TGTGCCAGCAGCTTGGGACCCGAGGCTGAAGCTTTCTTT. It translates to CASSLGPEAEAFF.